The clone carrying this T cell receptor beta chain came up a few times. The antigen is unknown. The data were obtained in a study of cytomegalovirus exposure and HLA in healthy donors. Study-wide context: Across 350 to 400 genotyped donors, more than 75% landed in the Caucasian-associated ancestry cluster. General study findings and limits: Three CMV-associated chains proved CMV antigen-specific in vitro. A missense DCLRE1C variant was associated with V- and J-gene trimming of TCR beta chains in a later analysis, and an independent cohort replicated the association. The classifier reportedly diagnosed cytomegalovirus status with high specificity and sensitivity.

The PCR used 60 Vbeta and 13 Jbeta primers. TCRdb keeps only in-frame clones here, not all; method: immunoSEQ multiplex PCR. The repertoire holds 250,000 to 350,000 clones, with more than 55% as singletons. The germline V and J ends were trimmed by 4 bases and 4 bases, with 14 bases remaining between them. The germline CDR1 and CDR2 sequences are MNHNS and SASEGT. This CDR3 is 15 amino acids long. This receptor was identified in a female donor in good health and CMV-seronegative. This chain links TRBV6-1 with TRBJ1-5, with D perhaps TRBD1 (5 bases). Sequenced: PBMCs. CDR3 bases: TGTGCCAGCAGTGGGGCGGTCGGGGGAAATCAGCCCCAGCATTTT. Amino acid sequence: CASSGAVGGNQPQHF.